The sequence of this T cell receptor beta chain was determined in a study of blood T cells in healthy people across ages. Primers used in a second PCR of roughly 6 to 11 cycles were a sample-barcoded 5' primer and a J-beta primer mix. Tags on each cDNA molecule came from a template-switch adaptor with 12 random nucleotides. In TCRdb, the 5' RACE reads were re-called with MiXCR into one record per CDR3 protein. This sample carries fewer than 600,000 distinct CDR3 sequences, around 27% of them seen once, and the ten largest clones take over 3.5%. PBMCs were isolated at a quantity of at least 7 million per sample. The CDR3 extends over 14 amino acids. V trimming: 1 base; J trimming: 6 bases; junction bases outside the gene matches: 4. CDR1 is SEHNR, CDR2 FQNEAQ, per germline (reference sequence). Separately, the same data were catalogued under a study of T cells of mothers and their children. From that paper: TCR recombination output is shaped by thymic selection similarly in related and unrelated pairs. Sequencing revealed no T cell clones that were persistent and microchimeric.

The sequencing sample was made of blood. The chain combines TRBV7-9 with TRBJ2-3, with 7 bases matching TRBD1. This receptor was identified in a boy between 2 and 10 years old in good health. CDR3 bases: TGTGCCAGCAGCTTAGAAAAGGGGGCTGATACGCAGTATTTT. Protein sequence: CASSLEKGADTQYF.